Listed here is a single T cell receptor (beta chain). Produced via immunoSEQ multiplex PCR; TCRdb's table is partial and in-frame only. The sample shows about 54,000 clones, 95% to 97% of them seen only once. This record comes from a study of control samples from healthy donors and cancer patients. The CDR3 has 15 residues. The J segment lost 4 bases and the V segment lost 0 bases, leaving 6 bases of the junction unmatched. Germline V gives CDR1 GTSNPN, CDR2 SVGIG (reference sequence). Sequenced: blood. The rearrangement links TRBV30 to TRBJ1-5; 7 bases agree with TRBD1. The sequence was obtained from a woman aged 25 to 45 in good health. The CDR3 DNA reads as TGTGCCTGGAGTGTGGGAACACAGGGGAATCAGCCCCAGCATTTT. Protein sequence: CAWSVGTQGNQPQHF.